This TCR beta chain was sequenced for a study of PD-1 blockade in classical Hodgkin lymphoma. Study-wide background: Patients got intravenous nivolumab 3 mg/kg every 2 weeks. Study-level findings and limits: With respect to the repertoire differences, their causes, possibly disease activity or prior therapy, remain undefined.

In this sample, this clone turned up once. Its specificity is unknown. Every patient experienced relapse after autologous stem cell transplantation, and brentuximab vedotin exposure varied. Under best response, outcomes were complete response, partial response or progressive disease. The method was immunoSEQ multiplex PCR; TCRdb's version includes in-frame clones alone and lacks a portion of them. The sample contains about 46,000 clones, about three quarters of which appear only once. The receptor's source is a human donor with classical Hodgkin lymphoma. The sample consisted of peripheral blood mononuclear cells (PBMCs), taken at baseline.

CDR3 nucleotides: TGCGCCAGCAGCCCTAGGGCGGGTAGCTCTGGAAACACCATATATTTT. It codes for CASSPRAGSSGNTIYF. This rearrangement joins TRBV5-1 to TRBJ1-3; the D is unclear. The CDR3 is made up of 16 amino acids. Per the germline V gene, CDR1 is SGHRS and CDR2 is YFSETQ. V was clipped by 4 bases and J by 0 bases, with 14 bases between them.